This TCR beta chain appears in the sequencing data of a study of T cells after yellow fever vaccination. Study outcomes and limitations: Most primary-vaccination clones reappeared after the booster (about 97% CD4, approximately 88% CD8).

TCRdb analysed the 5' RACE reads with MiXCR anew, one entry per CDR3 protein. This table holds hundreds of thousands of distinct CDR3 sequences, 10% to 15% found once. Per the germline V gene, CDR1 is DFQATT and CDR2 is SNEGSKA (reference sequence). Trimming removed 3 bases from V and 4 bases from J, with 18 bases in between. This CDR3 spans 15 amino acids. This clonotype was seen at least ten times. The antigen remains undetermined. V usage is TRBV20-1 and J usage is TRBJ2-5; D is unclear. The source was PBMCs, collected on the day of the yellow fever booster vaccination. The sequence came from a young man who received the YFV17D yellow fever vaccine. CDR3: CSASPGLHRAETQYF. The CDR3 nucleotides are TGCAGTGCTAGTCCGGGCCTTCATAGGGCAGAGACCCAGTACTTC.